This record covers a single TCR beta chain. The antigen is unknown. The data belong to a study of beta chain features in type 1 diabetes. The CDR3 length is 16 residues. With 4 bases clipped from V and 4 bases from J, the junction kept 11 bases outside the gene matches. Looked up from germline, CDR1 is GTSNPN and CDR2 is SVGIG (reference sequence). Regarding the study as a whole: The naive, central memory and Treg TCRB repertoires showed an apparent similarity that was greater among patients than among healthy donors.

In total, each donor contributed a single heparinised blood draw that averaged roughly 100 mL. CD45RO/CCR7/CD25/CD127/CD95/CD27 staining was used to isolate CD4+ naive, central memory, regulatory and stem cell-like memory cells by sorting. Purity (above 98%) was reached by all sorted populations. The isolated RNA, all of it, was reverse transcribed, so expressed TCRB transcripts were what got sequenced. The table came from immunoSEQ multiplex PCR; TCRdb's copy has only in-frame clones and leaves some out. Of a few hundred thousand clones in the sample, over 8.5% were seen once. This receptor was taken from a woman aged 18-30 years in good health. The rearrangement uses TRBV30 and TRBJ2-3; 10 nucleotides line up with TRBD2. The sample consisted of naive CD4+ T cells from blood. CDR3 sequence (DNA): TGTGCCTGGAAATACTTCCTAGCGGGAGTGGCAGATACGCAGTATTTT. Its protein is CAWKYFLAGVADTQYF.